These T cell receptor beta chains were read from a single sample in a study of OX40 agonist ivuxolimab in advanced cancers. Sequenced by immunoSEQ multiplex PCR; TCRdb stores in-frame clones only, minus some. The table lists about 77,000 clones, about 84% of them singletons, with about 4.6% in the top ten. The sample in question was CD4+ or CD8+ T cells sorted from blood, obtained in a trial of the OX40 agonist ivuxolimab. These receptors originate from an adult with an advanced solid tumor such as melanoma, head and neck, liver or kidney cancer. Each CDR3 is given with its conserved first and last residue. Each record gives: D gene, CDR3 length, V gene, J gene, CDR3 DNA, CDR3 protein. D genes are given only for firm matches.

d_call: TRBD1
cdr3_length: 12
v_call: TRBV30
j_call: TRBJ2-3
cdr3_nt: TGTGCCTGTTTCGGGACAGGGGATACGCAGTATTTT
cdr3_aa: CACFGTGDTQYF

d_call: NA
cdr3_length: 13
v_call: TRBV19
j_call: TRBJ2-1
cdr3_nt: TGTGCCAGTAGTAAGCAGGGGAGGAATGAGCAGTTCTTC
cdr3_aa: CASSKQGRNEQFF

d_call: NA
cdr3_length: 14
v_call: TRBV29-1
j_call: TRBJ1-4
cdr3_nt: TGCAGCGTTGGGGGGGCAGGGAAGGATGAAAAACTGTTTTTT
cdr3_aa: CSVGGAGKDEKLFF

d_call: NA
cdr3_length: 14
v_call: TRBV11-2
j_call: TRBJ1-5
cdr3_nt: TGTGCCAGCAGCTTAAGTGGCGGGGATCAGCCCCAGCATTTT
cdr3_aa: CASSLSGGDQPQHF

d_call: NA
cdr3_length: 15
v_call: TRBV4-2
j_call: TRBJ1-1
cdr3_nt: TGTGCCAGCAGCCAAGCCCTCAGCGTACTTAACGAAGCTTTCTTT
cdr3_aa: CASSQALSVLNEAFF

d_call: NA
cdr3_length: 13
v_call: TRBV2
j_call: TRBJ1-6
cdr3_nt: TGTGCCAGCAGTGAGGGACAAAATTCACCCCTCCACTTT
cdr3_aa: CASSEGQNSPLHF

d_call: NA
cdr3_length: 13
v_call: TRBV2
j_call: TRBJ1-1
cdr3_nt: TGTGCCAGCAGTTACTATGGCACCACTGAAGCTTTCTTT
cdr3_aa: CASSYYGTTEAFF

d_call: NA
cdr3_length: 14
v_call: TRBV27
j_call: TRBJ1-4
cdr3_nt: TGTGCCAGCAGTTCCCGGAGTGCCCCCCGAAAACTGTTTTTT
cdr3_aa: CASSSRSAPRKLFF

d_call: NA
cdr3_length: 14
v_call: TRBV18
j_call: TRBJ1-4
cdr3_nt: TGTGCCAGCTCACCAGCCAGGGTTAATGAAAAACTGTTTTTT
cdr3_aa: CASSPARVNEKLFF

d_call: TRBD1
cdr3_length: 15
v_call: TRBV9
j_call: TRBJ2-7
cdr3_nt: TGTGCCAGCAGCGTCCGGGACAGGGAGCCCTACGAGCAGTACTTC
cdr3_aa: CASSVRDREPYEQYF

d_call: NA
cdr3_length: 12
v_call: TRBV30
j_call: TRBJ2-1
cdr3_nt: TGTGCCTGGAGTGTACGAGCGGGTGAGCAGTTCTTC
cdr3_aa: CAWSVRAGEQFF

d_call: NA
cdr3_length: 14
v_call: TRBV2
j_call: TRBJ1-2
cdr3_nt: TGTGCCAGCACGACTAGCCCACCTAACTATGGCTACACCTTC
cdr3_aa: CASTTSPPNYGYTF

d_call: NA
cdr3_length: 15
v_call: TRBV7-9
j_call: TRBJ2-5
cdr3_nt: TGTGCCAGCAGCGAAAAGGACTGGTACCAAGAGACCCAGTACTTC
cdr3_aa: CASSEKDWYQETQYF

d_call: NA
cdr3_length: 13
v_call: TRBV7-8
j_call: TRBJ1-1
cdr3_nt: TGTGCCAGCAGATTGACAGCCAACACTGAAGCTTTCTTT
cdr3_aa: CASRLTANTEAFF

d_call: NA
cdr3_length: 15
v_call: TRBV25-1
j_call: TRBJ2-3
cdr3_nt: TGTGCCAGCAGTACAGGCGACAGGTACACAGATACGCAGTATTTT
cdr3_aa: CASSTGDRYTDTQYF

d_call: NA
cdr3_length: 12
v_call: TRBV10-1
j_call: TRBJ1-2
cdr3_nt: TGCGCCAGCAGTGAGTCAGACTTTGGCTACACCTTC
cdr3_aa: CASSESDFGYTF

d_call: NA
cdr3_length: 15
v_call: TRBV6-6
j_call: TRBJ2-7
cdr3_nt: TGTGCCAGCAGTTACTCGGCAGGCGGCTCCTACGAGCAGTACTTC
cdr3_aa: CASSYSAGGSYEQYF

d_call: NA
cdr3_length: 15
v_call: TRBV4-3
j_call: TRBJ2-7
cdr3_nt: TGCGCCAGCAGCCAAGTCGCAGCGAAATCCTACGAGCAGTACTTC
cdr3_aa: CASSQVAAKSYEQYF